This T cell receptor (beta chain) was identified during a study of T-cell reconstitution after alpha-beta-depleted transplantation in children. Unique molecular identifiers were used to barcode this TCRbeta library. TCRdb itself ran the PCR reads through MiXCR, one entry per CDR3 protein. In the table there are approximately 630,000 distinct CDR3 sequences, around 13% of which are singletons. Study observations and caveats: The origin of alpha-beta T cells about two months after transplant was reportedly several hundred expanded graft clones. It was newly produced T cells that mostly accounted for T-cell counts and diversity one year after transplant.

This CDR3 region has 14 residues. Germline CDR1 and CDR2: SQVTM and ANQGSEA. The junction had 8 bases not matched to a gene; V was cut back by 5 bases and J by 2 bases. In its sample, this clonotype was seen a few times. Its antigen is not known. The sequence was collected from a girl under 10 years old with congenital amegakaryocytic thrombocytopenia, due to receive a stem cell transplant. The rearrangement uses TRBV29-1 and TRBJ2-7, with 8 bases that match TRBD2. The sample in question was PBMCs, obtained before TCRalphabeta/CD19-depleted stem cell transplant. The CDR3, as DNA: TGCAGCGTTTCGATTCGCGGGAGGACCTACGAGCAGTACTTC. It encodes CSVSIRGRTYEQYF.